This T cell receptor beta chain comes out of a study of blood T cell repertoires in COVID-19. Study-wide background: T cells, B-cell-depleted T cells, or PBMCs provided the cDNA or gDNA that served as material.

Germline CDR1 LGHNT, CDR2 FRNRAP. This CDR3 contains 15 residues. Trimming took 5 bases from V and 4 from J; bases not matched to a gene: 7. In the authors' workflow: For nucleated cells, counts were estimated from reference gene primer amplification. Here immunoSEQ multiplex PCR was the method, and the copy in TCRdb shows in-frame clones only, minus some. D and trimming were read from the DNA, whereas the V and J calls and clone size are those reported in that table. The sample lists about 50,000 clones, around 80% occurring once. The origin of this receptor is a woman aged 80 or over with acute or convalescent COVID-19. Sequencing used peripheral blood. The chain joins TRBV12-5 to TRBJ2-5; 10 bases line up with TRBD1. CDR3 nucleotides: TGTGCTAGTGGTCCCGGGACAGGGGTCGCAGAGACCCAGTACTTC. Its translation: CASGPGTGVAETQYF.